One T cell receptor beta chain is described in this entry. What it binds is not known. The PCR had 60 Vbeta and 13 Jbeta primers. The assay was immunoSEQ multiplex PCR, and TCRdb's table has in-frame clones only and misses some. The data contain around 130,000 clones, roughly three fifths of them seen just once; the ten biggest clones take up 1.5%. These data come from a study of cytomegalovirus exposure and HLA in healthy donors. CDR1 is SGHRS and CDR2 is YFSETQ in the germline V gene. CDR3 length: 17 residues. Trimming removed 4 bases from V and 0 bases from J; junction bases left unmatched: 8. Whole-study results and caveats: The records held CMV serostatus as the only immune exposure information. Being indistinguishable, some V segments were excluded, TRBV6-2 and TRBV6-3 among them. Overall, roughly 170 TCR beta chains were annotated as cytomegalovirus-associated. Earlier analysis found most TCR beta V segments productive about 87% or about 30% of the time.

The rearrangement joins TRBV5-1 to TRBJ2-7, with 12 bases fitting TRBD2. The receptor comes from a man aged 18 to 29 in good health and CMV-seronegative. The material sequenced was PBMCs. In DNA, the CDR3 is TGCGCCAGCAGCACGAGGACTAGCGGGGTGATCTCCTACGAGCAGTACTTC. This codes for CASSTRTSGVISYEQYF.